The 28 T cell receptor beta chains below were found in one sample sequenced in a study of cytomegalovirus exposure and HLA in healthy donors. PCR was performed using 60 Vbeta and 13 Jbeta primers. The protocol was immunoSEQ multiplex PCR, while the TCRdb copy is restricted to in-frame clones and leaves out a portion. The repertoire has roughly 100,000 clones, less than 90% of them found once; the top ten carry approximately 2.8%. The specimen was PBMCs. These TCRs come from a man aged 40-49 years in good health and CMV-seronegative.

This clone was observed a single time. The rearrangement uses TRBV6-6 and TRBJ2-1; D is uncertain. Germline V gene sequence: CDR1 MNHNY, CDR2 SVGAGI (reference sequence). The CDR3 runs 14 residues. Between the trimmed V and J ends, which lost 5 bases and 9 bases, there was a span of 17 bases. The CDR3 nucleotides are TGTGCCAGCAGTCGCGAATATAGTGTTTCTGAGCAGTTCTTC. It is translated as CASSREYSVSEQFF.

This clone was found a few times. The rearrangement joins TRBV10-3 to TRBJ2-3; 10 positions agree with TRBD1. The CDR3 spans 13 residues. The germline gives CDR1 ENHRY, CDR2 SYGVKD. J was trimmed by 5 bases and V by 8 bases; bases with no gene match: 4. CDR3 in DNA: TGTGCCATCGGACAGGGGGTGGTAGATACGCAGTATTTT. This encodes CAIGQGVVDTQYF.

The chain combines TRBV2 with TRBJ1-3; tentative D call: TRBD1 (5 bases). The length of the CDR3 is 13 residues. Germline V gene sequence: CDR1 SNHLY, CDR2 FYNNEI. V dropped 7 bases and J dropped 4 bases, with 11 bases sitting between them. CDR3 region: CASIAGLGNTIYF. The CDR3 coding sequence is TGTGCCAGCATTGCAGGGTTAGGAAACACCATATATTTT.

The V and J genes are TRBV7-9 and TRBJ2-7, with D tentatively TRBD1 (6 bases). Germline V gene data show CDR1 as SEHNR and CDR2 as FQNEAQ (reference sequence). The germline V and J ends were trimmed by 5 bases and 4 bases, with 21 bases remaining between them. The CDR3 runs 16 residues. CDR3 region: CASSLPGFGGRYEQYF. The DNA of the CDR3 is TGTGCCAGCAGCCTCCCCGGTTTTGGGGGCAGATACGAGCAGTACTTC.

V is TRBV6-1 and J is TRBJ1-3; no definite D call. CDR1 and CDR2 (germline): MNHNS, SASEGT. Deletions cut 5 bases from V and 0 bases from J, with 8 bases between. The CDR3 contains 14 residues. This CDR3 reads CASSINSSGNTIYF. The CDR3, as DNA: TGTGCCAGCAGTATAAACAGCTCTGGAAACACCATATATTTT.

The chain combines TRBV9 with TRBJ1-2; D is undetermined. There are 17 residues in the CDR3. Germline V gene sequence: CDR1 SGDLS, CDR2 YYNGEE. V lost 4 bases and J lost 1, with 20 bases in between. The CDR3 region is CASSPLADRTHNYGYTF. The CDR3 region has the DNA TGTGCCAGCAGCCCGTTAGCGGACCGTACTCATAACTATGGCTACACCTTC.

The V gene is TRBV7-3, the J gene TRBJ2-3, with 10 bases aligning to TRBD1. The V gene end was trimmed by 2 bases and the J gene end by 4 bases; junction bases not matched to a gene: 0. The CDR3 covers 14 residues. CDR1 is SGHTA, CDR2 FQGTGA, per germline. The CDR3 loop is CASSLGQGADTQYF. The CDR3 coding sequence is TGTGCCAGCAGCTTAGGACAGGGGGCAGATACGCAGTATTTT.

This rearrangement joins TRBV19 to TRBJ2-1, with TRBD2 matching 7 bases. This CDR3 region has 16 residues. CDR1 is LNHDA, CDR2 SQIVND, per germline (reference sequence). V trimming: 0 bases; J trimming: 13 bases; junction bases outside the gene matches: 15. The CDR3 nucleotides are TGTGCCAGTAGTATAGATCTTGACGTGGGACTACGAAATCAGTTCTTC. This translates into CASSIDLDVGLRNQFF.

In its sample, this clone was seen a few times. The chain combines TRBV14 with TRBJ2-1; D may be TRBD2 (6 bases). CDR1 SGHDN and CDR2 FVKESK come from the germline V gene. The V end was cut by 3 bases, the J end by 5 bases, with 8 bases between. The CDR3 has 13 residues. The CDR3 region has the DNA TGTGCCAGCAGCCAGGGACTGAACAATGAGCAGTTCTTC. It is translated as CASSQGLNNEQFF. Together with reference TRBV14 and TRBJ2-1, the CDR3 gives the full variable domain: EAGVTQFPSHSVIEKGQTVTLRCDPISGHDNLYWYRRVMGKEIKFLLHFVKESKQDESGMPNNRFLAERTGGTYSTLKVQPAELEDSGVYFCASSQGLNNEQFFGPGTRLTVL.

The chain carries TRBV9 and TRBJ1-2; tentatively, D is TRBD1 (5 bases). The CDR3 runs 15 residues. V lost 0 bases, J lost 4 bases, and 13 bases lay in between. Looked up from germline, CDR1 is SGDLS and CDR2 is YYNGEE. In DNA form, the CDR3 reads TGTGCCAGCAGCGTAGGTGGGGCCTCGATCTATGGCTACACCTTC. Translation gives CASSVGGASIYGYTF.

This clone was seen just once. V usage is TRBV11-3 and J usage is TRBJ2-2, with TRBD2 identical over 9 bases. J lost 0 bases, V lost 3 bases, and 2 bases had no gene match. The CDR3 covers 16 residues. Germline V gene sequence: CDR1 SGHNT, CDR2 YENEEA. CDR3 sequence: CASSFSGGTNTGELFF. CDR3 coding DNA: TGTGCCAGCAGCTTTAGCGGGGGTACGAACACCGGGGAGCTGTTTTTT.

V usage is TRBV7-9 and J usage is TRBJ2-1; 8 nucleotides match TRBD1. The ends lost 4 bases at V and 3 bases at J; junction bases unmatched: 5. The germline V gene has CDR1 SEHNR and CDR2 FQNEAQ (reference sequence). The CDR3 spans 15 residues. In DNA, the CDR3 is TGTGCCAGCAGCTCGACAGGGGTCAGCTACAATGAGCAGTTCTTC. Amino acid sequence: CASSSTGVSYNEQFF.

This chain uses TRBV30 with TRBJ1-1; no clear D gene. This CDR3 is built from 16 residues. V lost 0 bases, J lost 4 bases, and 18 bases lay in between. From germline, CDR1 is GTSNPN and CDR2 SVGIG (reference sequence). DNA of the CDR3: TGTGCCTGGAGTGTACTGGCAGGCGACGTTCCCACTGAAGCTTTCTTT. Translation gives CAWSVLAGDVPTEAFF.

The V and J genes are TRBV19 and TRBJ1-4; a possible D gene is TRBD1 (5 bases). Trimming left V 6 bases short and J 0 bases short, with 14 bases between. Germline V gene data show CDR1 as LNHDA and CDR2 as SQIVND (reference sequence). The CDR3 runs to 16 residues. CDR3 DNA: TGTGCCAGTAGCCCTCATCGGGGGTCAACTAATGAAAAACTGTTTTTT. Its translation: CASSPHRGSTNEKLFF.

The chain recombines TRBV19 with TRBJ1-2, with 9 bases aligning to TRBD1. This CDR3 is 13 amino acids long. Germline CDR1 and CDR2: LNHDA and SQIVND (reference sequence). J lost 3 bases, V lost 10 bases, and 6 bases had no gene match. CDR3: CAIYRGRDYGYTF. The CDR3 DNA reads TGTGCCATATACAGGGGGCGAGACTATGGCTACACCTTC.

The chain carries TRBV4-1 and TRBJ2-1; D not resolved. Germline-derived CDR1 and CDR2 are MGHRA and YSYEKL. The CDR3 is made up of 14 amino acids. Trimming shortened V by 1 base and J by 5 bases, and 9 bases separated the two germline ends. CDR3 DNA: TGCGCCAGCAGCCAAGTTTCTCAGGACAATGAGCAGTTCTTC. Translated: CASSQVSQDNEQFF.

The chain couples TRBV5-1 to TRBJ1-2; tentative D call: TRBD1 (6 bases). This CDR3 has 17 residues. From germline, CDR1 is SGHRS and CDR2 YFSETQ. Trimming removed 1 base at V and 2 bases at J, with 18 bases between. The CDR3 loop is CASSLYRAPSANYGYTF. For the CDR3, the DNA is TGCGCCAGCAGCTTGTACAGGGCCCCCTCGGCGAACTATGGCTACACCTTC.

The chain has TRBV30 and TRBJ1-6, with 9 bases aligning to TRBD1. There are 15 residues in the CDR3. Per germline, CDR1 GTSNPN and CDR2 SVGIG (reference sequence). With 2 bases clipped from V and 8 bases from J, the junction kept 7 bases outside the gene matches. CDR3: CAWSPLDRGYSPLHF. The CDR3, as DNA: TGTGCCTGGAGTCCCCTGGACAGGGGTTATTCACCCCTCCACTTT.

A note on this clone: A read error may produce the germline difference seen at one junction end. The gene calls are TRBV7-3 and TRBJ2-1; no definite D call. The germline V gene encodes CDR1 SGHTA and CDR2 FQGTGA. This CDR3 has 15 amino acids. CDR3 amino acids: CAGSLGGGDYNEQFF. The CDR3 nucleotides are TGTGCCGGCAGCTTAGGCGGCGGTGACTACAATGAGCAGTTCTTC.

The chain carries TRBV6-4 and TRBJ1-2; 8 nucleotides agree with TRBD1. J lost 8 bases, V lost 4 bases, and 6 bases had no gene match. The CDR3 has 13 residues. In germline, CDR1 is MRHNA, CDR2 SNTAGT. The CDR3 is CASSGGQGWGYTF. In DNA form, the CDR3 reads TGTGCCAGCAGTGGTGGACAGGGCTGGGGCTACACCTTC.

The genes are TRBV27 and TRBJ2-7, with D possibly matching TRBD2 (6 bases). Germline loops: CDR1 MNHEY, CDR2 SMNVEV (reference sequence). V lost 5 bases, J lost 0 bases, and 17 bases lay in between. The CDR3 totals 16 residues. This chain's CDR3 is CASSASWGDSSYEQYF. In DNA, the CDR3 is TGTGCCAGCAGTGCGTCTTGGGGGGATAGCTCCTACGAGCAGTACTTC.

The V and J genes are TRBV28 and TRBJ1-1; D uncertain. CDR3 length equals 15 residues. CDR1 and CDR2 from the germline V gene are MDHEN and SYDVKM. V lost 5 bases and J 4 bases, leaving 17 bases between the germline ends. CDR3 in DNA: TGTGCCAGCAGTCTTGTCCGGGTACTTATCACTGAAGCTTTCTTT. Amino acids: CASSLVRVLITEAFF. The variable domain in full, with the rest retrieved from reference TRBV28 and TRBJ1-1, is DVKVTQSSRYLVKRTGEKVFLECVQDMDHENMFWYRQDPGLGLRLIYFSYDVKMKEKGDIPEGYSVSREKKERFSLILESASTNQTSMYLCASSLVRVLITEAFFGQGTRLTVV.

This clone was seen a few times. The CDR3 spells CASSVVGAGNTEAFF. CDR3 sequence (DNA): TGTGCCAGCAGCGTAGTGGGGGCCGGGAACACTGAAGCTTTCTTT. This chain connects TRBV9 to TRBJ1-1; a possible D gene is TRBD1 (6 bases). The V gene lost 0 bases and the J gene lost 1 base, with 10 bases spanning the gap. In germline, CDR1 is SGDLS, CDR2 YYNGEE. The CDR3 loop spans 15 amino acids.

The chain employs TRBV28 and TRBJ1-5, with D possibly being TRBD1 (5 bases). CDR1 and CDR2 (germline): MDHEN, SYDVKM. This CDR3 is built from 14 residues. V lost 7 bases to trimming and J lost 6 bases, with 16 bases between them. The CDR3 is CASKSLIRAQPQHF. CDR3 in DNA: TGTGCCAGCAAGTCTCTAATCAGGGCTCAGCCCCAGCATTTT.

The chain joins TRBV18 to TRBJ1-2; the D is unclear. Trimming removed 5 bases at V and 2 bases at J, with 9 bases between. Germline lookup yields CDR1 KGHSH and CDR2 LQKENI. This CDR3 is built from 13 residues. In DNA, the CDR3 is TGTGCCAGCTCATCCACGGGGAACTATGGCTACACCTTC. Protein: CASSSTGNYGYTF.

The chain couples TRBV28 to TRBJ1-2; D gene uncertain. Germline values: CDR1 MDHEN, CDR2 SYDVKM. V lost 1 base and J 1 base, leaving 7 bases between the germline ends. The CDR3 has 14 residues. CDR3 DNA: TGTGCCAGCAGTTTATTGGGGAGTAACTATGGCTACACCTTC. The encoded protein is CASSLLGSNYGYTF.

This chain connects TRBV19 to TRBJ2-3; 11 nucleotides agree with TRBD2. This CDR3 comprises 18 residues. J gave up 4 bases and V 3 bases, and 12 bases lay outside the gene matches. CDR1 LNHDA and CDR2 SQIVND come from the germline V gene (reference sequence). The CDR3 loop reads CASSMGLAAIATPDTQYF. CDR3 bases: TGTGCCAGTAGTATGGGACTAGCGGCTATAGCGACCCCAGATACGCAGTATTTT.

This chain connects TRBV4-1 to TRBJ2-5; weak D call: TRBD2 (6 bases). The V gene lost 0 bases and the J gene lost 3 bases, with 17 bases spanning the gap. The length of the CDR3 is 17 residues. Germline V CDR1 and CDR2: MGHRA, YSYEKL. The CDR3 DNA follows: TGCGCCAGCAGCCAAGATTTACGGGGAGGAAAGGAAGAGACCCAGTACTTC. Its translation is CASSQDLRGGKEETQYF.